This note documents a single T cell receptor beta chain sequence. The data are from a study of blood T cell repertoires in COVID-19. Study information: Whether acute or convalescent, the COVID-19 samples came from the United States, Italy and Spain. Sources were T cells, B-cell-depleted T cells, or PBMCs; the material itself was cDNA or gDNA.

Original analysis: From reference gene primer amplification, estimates of nucleated cell counts were derived. Data came from immunoSEQ multiplex PCR; TCRdb stores just in-frame clones and leaves some out. The DNA gave D and trimming, while V, J and clone size come from that table. The data contain nearly 350,000 clones, 91% of them singletons. The V end was cut by 6 bases, the J end by 6 bases, with 15 bases between. The CDR3 runs to 14 residues. CDR1 is KGHSH and CDR2 is LQKENI in the germline V gene. The genes are TRBV18 and TRBJ1-5, with a tentative D call TRBD1 (5 bases). The sequence was collected from a woman aged 18 to 35 who had recovered from COVID-19. Material: peripheral blood. The CDR3 coding sequence is TGTGCCAGCTCCCGGGCAGGGCCTGCTCAGCCCCAGCATTTT. Translating gives CASSRAGPAQPQHF.